This record concerns one T cell receptor (beta chain) sequence. Its specificity is unknown. Additional DNA sequences in this sample encode the identical CDR3. This record belongs to a study of CD8+ T cells in alopecia areata. V was pared by 6 bases and J by 6 bases, with 15 bases between. Germline CDR1 and CDR2: SEHNR and FQNEAQ (reference sequence). This CDR3 has 14 amino acids. Treatment noted: oral pan-JAK inhibitor, 5-10 mg twice daily. Individuals with alopecia areata gave both lesional scalp punch biopsies and peripheral blood for collection. Whole-study results and caveats: Higher clonality and more expanded CD8+ clones appeared in lesional than normal scalp. With tofacitinib ongoing, many expanded lesional clones persisted in both scalp and blood. Sequenced scalp T cells also include alphabeta T cells resident in normal skin.

The authors extracted RNA and reverse transcribed it into cDNA as the sequencing template. Measured with immunoSEQ multiplex PCR; TCRdb has only the in-frame clones, and not every one. The data contain 6,500 to 8,000 clones, roughly 67% of them seen just once; the ten biggest clones take up about 13%. J is TRBJ1-5 and V is TRBV7-9; D unclear. Material: skin, obtained at week 4, from a patient treated with tofacitinib. The receptor comes from a human donor with alopecia areata. CDR3 in amino acids: CASSQEAGSQPQHF. The CDR3 DNA reads TGTGCCAGCAGTCAAGAGGCTGGGAGTCAGCCCCAGCATTTT.